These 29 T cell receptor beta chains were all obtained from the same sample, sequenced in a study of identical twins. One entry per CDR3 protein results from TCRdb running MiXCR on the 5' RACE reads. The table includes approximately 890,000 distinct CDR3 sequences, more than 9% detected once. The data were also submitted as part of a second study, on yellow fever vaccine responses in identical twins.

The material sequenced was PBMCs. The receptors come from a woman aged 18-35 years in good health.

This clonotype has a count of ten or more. This CDR3 reads CASSTGRTYYEQYV. The CDR3 DNA reads TGTGCCAGCAGTACCGGACGTACTTACTACGAGCAGTACGTC. The gene calls are TRBV12-3 or TRBV12-4 and TRBJ2-7, with D unclear. CDR3 length: 14 amino acids. Trimming cost V 5 bases and J 3 bases, with 14 bases left between them.

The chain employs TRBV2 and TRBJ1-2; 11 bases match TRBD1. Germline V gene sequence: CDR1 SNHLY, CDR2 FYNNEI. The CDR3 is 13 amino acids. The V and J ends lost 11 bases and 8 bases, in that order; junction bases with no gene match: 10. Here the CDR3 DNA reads TGTGCCGGGACAGGACAGGGGGCTGGCGGCTACACCTTC. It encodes CAGTGQGAGGYTF.

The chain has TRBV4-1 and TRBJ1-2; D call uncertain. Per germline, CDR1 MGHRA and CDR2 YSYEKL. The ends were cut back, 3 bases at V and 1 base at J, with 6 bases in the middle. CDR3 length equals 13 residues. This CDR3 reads CASSHGVNYGYTF. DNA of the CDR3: TGCGCCAGCAGCCATGGGGTTAACTATGGCTACACCTTC.

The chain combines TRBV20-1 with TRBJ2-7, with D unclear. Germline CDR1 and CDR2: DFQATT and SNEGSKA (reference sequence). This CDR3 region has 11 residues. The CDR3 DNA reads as TGCAGTGCCAGAGACGGCTACGAGCAGTACGTC. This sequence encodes CSARDGYEQYV.

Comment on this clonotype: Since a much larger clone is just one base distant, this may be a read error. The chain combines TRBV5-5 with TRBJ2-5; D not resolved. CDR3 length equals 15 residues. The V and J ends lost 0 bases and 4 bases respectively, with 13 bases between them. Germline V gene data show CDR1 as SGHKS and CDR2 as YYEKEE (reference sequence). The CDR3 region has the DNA TGTGCCAGCAGCTTGGCAGCAGGACCGCGAGAGACCCAGTACTTC. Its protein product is CASSLAAGPRETQYF.

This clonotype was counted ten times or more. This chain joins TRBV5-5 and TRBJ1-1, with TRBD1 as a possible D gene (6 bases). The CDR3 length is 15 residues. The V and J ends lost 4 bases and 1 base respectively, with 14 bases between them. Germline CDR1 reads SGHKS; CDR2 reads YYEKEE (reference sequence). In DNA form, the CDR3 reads TGTGCCAGCAGCCCCACAGGGTTAGGGAACACTGAAGCTTTCTTT. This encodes CASSPTGLGNTEAFF.

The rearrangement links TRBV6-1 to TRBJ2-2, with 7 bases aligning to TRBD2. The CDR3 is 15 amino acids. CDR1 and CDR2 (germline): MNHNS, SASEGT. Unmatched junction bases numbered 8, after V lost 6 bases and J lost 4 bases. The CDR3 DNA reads TGTGCCAGCAGCAGGGACTACGCCATCACCGGGGAGCTGTTTTTT. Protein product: CASSRDYAITGELFF.

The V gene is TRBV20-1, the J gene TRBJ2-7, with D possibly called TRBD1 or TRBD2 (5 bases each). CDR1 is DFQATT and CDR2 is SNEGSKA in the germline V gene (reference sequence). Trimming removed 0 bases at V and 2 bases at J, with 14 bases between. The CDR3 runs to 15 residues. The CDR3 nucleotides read TGCAGTGCTAGAGATCGACGGGGACCTGCCTACGAGCAGTACGTC. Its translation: CSARDRRGPAYEQYV.

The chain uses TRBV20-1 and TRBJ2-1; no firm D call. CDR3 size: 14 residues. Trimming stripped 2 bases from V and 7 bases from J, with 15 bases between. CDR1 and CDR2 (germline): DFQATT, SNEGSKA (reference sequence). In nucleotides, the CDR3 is TGCAGTGCTAGAAACCGGGCCCACCGGAATGAGCAGTTCTTC. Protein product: CSARNRAHRNEQFF.

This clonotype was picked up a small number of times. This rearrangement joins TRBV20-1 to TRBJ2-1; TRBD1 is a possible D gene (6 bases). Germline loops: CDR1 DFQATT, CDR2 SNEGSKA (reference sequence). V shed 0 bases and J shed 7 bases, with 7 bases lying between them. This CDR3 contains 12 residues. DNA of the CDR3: TGCAGTGCTAGAGACCAGGGGAATGAGCAGTTCTTC. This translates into CSARDQGNEQFF.

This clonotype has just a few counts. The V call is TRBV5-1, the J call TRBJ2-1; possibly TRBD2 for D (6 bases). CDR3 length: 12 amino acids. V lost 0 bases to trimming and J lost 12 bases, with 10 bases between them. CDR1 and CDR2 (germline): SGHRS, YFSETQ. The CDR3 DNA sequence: TGCGCCAGCAGCTTGGAACTAGCTGGGCAGTTCTTC. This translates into CASSLELAGQFF.

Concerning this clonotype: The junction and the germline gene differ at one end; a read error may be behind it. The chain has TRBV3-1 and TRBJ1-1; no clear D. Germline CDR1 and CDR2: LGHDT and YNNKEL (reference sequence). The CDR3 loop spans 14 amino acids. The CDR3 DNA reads TGTGCCAGCTGCCAATACAACATGAACACTGAAGCTTTCTTT. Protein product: CASCQYNMNTEAFF.

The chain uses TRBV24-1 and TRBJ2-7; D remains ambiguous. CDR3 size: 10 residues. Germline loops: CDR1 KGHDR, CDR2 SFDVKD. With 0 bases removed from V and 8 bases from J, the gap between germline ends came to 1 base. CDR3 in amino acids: CATSDLKQYF. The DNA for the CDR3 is TGTGCCACCAGTGATTTGAAGCAGTACTTC.

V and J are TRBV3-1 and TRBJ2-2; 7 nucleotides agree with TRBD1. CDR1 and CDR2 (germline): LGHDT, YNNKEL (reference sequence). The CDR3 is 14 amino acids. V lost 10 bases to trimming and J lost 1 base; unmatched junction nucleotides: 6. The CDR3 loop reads CATTGARNTGELFF. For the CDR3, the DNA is TGTGCCACCACAGGGGCCAGGAACACCGGGGAGCTGTTTTTT.

CDR3 amino acids: CAISEQAYSYNEQFF. The CDR3 DNA is TGTGCCATCAGTGAGCAAGCGTACTCCTACAATGAGCAGTTCTTC. The chain is built from TRBV10-3 and TRBJ2-1; D is uncertain. This CDR3 contains 15 residues. Germline V lookup: CDR1 ENHRY, CDR2 SYGVKD. V lost 2 bases and J lost 0, with 8 bases in between.

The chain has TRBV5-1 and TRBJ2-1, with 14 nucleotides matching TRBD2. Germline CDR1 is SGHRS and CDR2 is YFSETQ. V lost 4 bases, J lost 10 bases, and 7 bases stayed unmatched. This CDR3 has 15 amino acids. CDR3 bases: TGCGCCAGCAGCCCCTCGGGACTAGCGGGAGAGGAGCAGTTCTTC. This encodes CASSPSGLAGEEQFF.

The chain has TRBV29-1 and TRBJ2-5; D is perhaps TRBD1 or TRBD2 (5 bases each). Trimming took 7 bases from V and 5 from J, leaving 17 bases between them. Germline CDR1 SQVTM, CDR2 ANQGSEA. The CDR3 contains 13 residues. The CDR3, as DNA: TGCAGCGCTCAGTGGGGGACGGGGGAGACCCAGTACTTC. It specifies CSAQWGTGETQYF. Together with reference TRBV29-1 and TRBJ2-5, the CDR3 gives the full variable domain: SAVISQKPSRDICQRGTSLTIQCQVDSQVTMMFWYRQQPGQSLTLIATANQGSEATYESGFVIDKFPISRPNLTFSTLTVSNMSPEDSSIYLCSAQWGTGETQYFGPGTRLLVL.

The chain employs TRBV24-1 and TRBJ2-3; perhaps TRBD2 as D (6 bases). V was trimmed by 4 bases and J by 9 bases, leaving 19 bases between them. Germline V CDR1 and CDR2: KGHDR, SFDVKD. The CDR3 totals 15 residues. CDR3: CATSEYPGSGRTQYF. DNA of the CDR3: TGTGCCACCAGTGAGTACCCGGGGAGCGGGCGGACGCAGTATTTT.

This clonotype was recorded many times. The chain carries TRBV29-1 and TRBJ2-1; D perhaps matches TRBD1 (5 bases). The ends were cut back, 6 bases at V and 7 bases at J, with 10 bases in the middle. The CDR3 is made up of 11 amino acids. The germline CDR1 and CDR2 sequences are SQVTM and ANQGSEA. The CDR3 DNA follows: TGCAGCGTGACCACAGGTAATGAGCAGTTCTTC. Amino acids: CSVTTGNEQFF.

CDR3 sequence (DNA): TGTGCCAGCAGTGAAGGGTCACCCTTGCATAAGTTCTTC. Its translation: CASSEGSPLHKFF. This rearrangement joins TRBV2 to TRBJ2-1; D remains unclear. V lost 1 base and J lost 14, with 15 bases in between. Per the germline V gene, CDR1 is SNHLY and CDR2 is FYNNEI. The CDR3 is made up of 13 amino acids.

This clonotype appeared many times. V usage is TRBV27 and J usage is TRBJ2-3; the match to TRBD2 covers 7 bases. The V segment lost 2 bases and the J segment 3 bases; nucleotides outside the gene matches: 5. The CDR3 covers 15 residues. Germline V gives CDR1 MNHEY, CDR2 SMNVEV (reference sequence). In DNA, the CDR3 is TGTGCCAGCAGTTTACGGCTAGCGGCTACAGATACGCAGTATTTT. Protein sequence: CASSLRLAATDTQYF.

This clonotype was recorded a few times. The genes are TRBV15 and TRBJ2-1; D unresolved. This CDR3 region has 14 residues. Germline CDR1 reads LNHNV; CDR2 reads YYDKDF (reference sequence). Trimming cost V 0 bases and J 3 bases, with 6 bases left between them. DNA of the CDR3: TGTGCCACCAGCAGAGATCAGAACTACAATGAGCAGTTCTTC. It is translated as CATSRDQNYNEQFF.

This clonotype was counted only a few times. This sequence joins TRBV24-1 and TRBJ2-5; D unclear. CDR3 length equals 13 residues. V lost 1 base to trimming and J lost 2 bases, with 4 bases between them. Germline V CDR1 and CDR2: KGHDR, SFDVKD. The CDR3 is CATSDFIQETQYF. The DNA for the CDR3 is TGTGCCACCAGTGATTTCATTCAAGAGACCCAGTACTTC.

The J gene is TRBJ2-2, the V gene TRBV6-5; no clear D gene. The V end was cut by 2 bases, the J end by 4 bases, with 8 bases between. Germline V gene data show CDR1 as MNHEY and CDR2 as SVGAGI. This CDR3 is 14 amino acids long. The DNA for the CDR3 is TGTGCCAGCAGTTACGGGGTTTTCACCGGGGAGCTGTTTTTT. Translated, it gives CASSYGVFTGELFF.

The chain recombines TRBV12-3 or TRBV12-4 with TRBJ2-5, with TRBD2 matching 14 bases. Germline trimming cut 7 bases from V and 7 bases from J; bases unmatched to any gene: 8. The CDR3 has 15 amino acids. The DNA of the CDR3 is TGTGCCAGCACATCGGGACTAGCGGGGGAAGTGACCCAGTACTTC. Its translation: CASTSGLAGEVTQYF.

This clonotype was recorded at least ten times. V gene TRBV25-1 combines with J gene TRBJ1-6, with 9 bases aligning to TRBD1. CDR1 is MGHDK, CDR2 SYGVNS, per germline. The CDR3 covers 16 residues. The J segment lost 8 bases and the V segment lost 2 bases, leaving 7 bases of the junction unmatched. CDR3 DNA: TGTGCCAGCAGTGAAGCTGGCGGGACAGGGTATTCACCCCTCCACTTT. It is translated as CASSEAGGTGYSPLHF.

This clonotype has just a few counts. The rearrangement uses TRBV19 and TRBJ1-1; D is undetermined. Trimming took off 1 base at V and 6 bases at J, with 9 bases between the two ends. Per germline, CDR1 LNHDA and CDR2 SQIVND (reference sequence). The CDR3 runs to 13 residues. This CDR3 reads CASSIGSGSEAFF. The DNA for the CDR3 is TGTGCCAGTAGTATAGGGTCGGGGTCTGAAGCTTTCTTT. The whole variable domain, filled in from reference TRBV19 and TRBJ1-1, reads DGGITQSPKYLFRKEGQNVTLSCEQNLNHDAMYWYRQDPGQGLRLIYYSQIVNDFQKGDIAEGYSVSREKKESFPLTVTSAQKNPTAFYLCASSIGSGSEAFFGQGTRLTVV.

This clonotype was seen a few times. Here the CDR3 reads CSVMAGPNEKLFF. CDR3 sequence (DNA): TGCAGCGTTATGGCAGGCCCTAATGAAAAACTGTTTTTT. The chain combines TRBV29-1 with TRBJ1-4, with unresolved D. This CDR3 contains 13 residues. V shed 5 bases and J shed 3 bases, with 10 bases lying between them. Germline values: CDR1 SQVTM, CDR2 ANQGSEA.

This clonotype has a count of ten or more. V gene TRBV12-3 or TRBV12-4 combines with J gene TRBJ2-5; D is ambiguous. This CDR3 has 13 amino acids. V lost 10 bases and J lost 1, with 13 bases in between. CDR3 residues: CATLRAGQETQYF. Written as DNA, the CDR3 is TGTGCCACCCTGAGAGCAGGCCAAGAGACCCAGTACTTC.